A single sample gave rise to the 9 T cell receptor beta chains below, sequenced in a study of T cell repertoires in cytomegalovirus infection. TCRdb analysed the reads with MiXCR anew, one entry per CDR3 protein. The table includes around 630,000 distinct CDR3 sequences, 20% to 25% detected once. Sequenced: CD8+ T cells from PBMCs. The receptors were gathered from a human donor in good health (CMV status not recorded). Some clones in this sample may be carry-over from other donors' samples.

V usage is TRBV6-5 and J usage is TRBJ1-6; 10 bases are shared with TRBD1. V was clipped by 2 bases and J by 9 bases; unmatched bases: 4. The CDR3 contains 15 residues. Germline V gene data show CDR1 as MNHEY and CDR2 as SVGAGI. The CDR3 DNA is TGTGCCAGCAGTTACGCCGGGACAGGGGCTTCACCCCTCCACTTT. Protein product: CASSYAGTGASPLHF.

This clonotype was counted a few times. The chain employs TRBV2 and TRBJ2-7; D is perhaps TRBD2 (7 bases). The germline V and J ends were trimmed by 7 bases and 7 bases, with 11 bases remaining between them. Germline values: CDR1 SNHLY, CDR2 FYNNEI. This CDR3 contains 11 residues. CDR3 sequence reads: CASKGGVEQYV. In DNA form, the CDR3 reads TGTGCCAGCAAGGGGGGGGTTGAGCAGTACGTC.

This clonotype was seen only a few times. V and J are TRBV7-9 and TRBJ2-2, with 7 bases fitting TRBD1. Germline V gene lookup returns CDR1 SEHNR and CDR2 FQNEAQ (reference sequence). V trimming: 9 bases; J trimming: 3 bases; junction bases outside the gene matches: 16. CDR3 length: 17 residues. CDR3 residues: CARANTWTGEDTGELFF. In DNA, the CDR3 is TGTGCCAGAGCTAATACCTGGACAGGCGAAGACACCGGGGAGCTGTTTTTT.

This clonotype turned up a few times. The rearrangement joins TRBV19 to TRBJ1-1, with D possibly TRBD1 on 6 matching bases. V was pared by 4 bases and J by 4 bases, with 13 bases between. This CDR3 contains 14 residues. Germline CDR1 LNHDA, CDR2 SQIVND (reference sequence). This CDR3 is CASSRGGGGTEAFF. Here the CDR3 DNA reads TGTGCCAGTAGTAGAGGGGGGGGCGGCACTGAAGCTTTCTTT.

The chain recombines TRBV7-9 with TRBJ2-7; TRBD1 matches 7 bases. CDR1 SEHNR and CDR2 FQNEAQ come from the germline V gene (reference sequence). Unmatched junction bases numbered 3, after V lost 3 bases and J lost 4 bases. The length of the CDR3 is 13 residues. In DNA form, the CDR3 reads TGTGCCAGCAGCTTTGACAGGGAATACGAGCAGTACTTC. Translation gives CASSFDREYEQYF.

This clonotype was seen a handful of times. This chain joins TRBV7-2 and TRBJ1-3, with TRBD1 matching over 12 bases. The junction had 3 bases not matched to a gene; V was cut back by 1 base and J by 8 bases. This CDR3 has 15 amino acids. In germline, CDR1 is SGHTA, CDR2 FQGNSA. CDR3 sequence reads: CASSLDGTGGDTIYF. In nucleotides, the CDR3 is TGTGCCAGCAGCTTAGACGGGACAGGGGGCGACACCATATATTTT.

The chain links TRBV10-3 to TRBJ1-2; maybe TRBD1 (6 bases). Germline CDR1 and CDR2: ENHRY and SYGVKD. This CDR3 spans 14 amino acids. Trimming shortened V by 7 bases and J by 5 bases, and 17 bases separated the two germline ends. The CDR3 nucleotides read TGTGCCATCACCCCTGAATACAGGGAATATGGCTACACCTTC. This sequence encodes CAITPEYREYGYTF.

This clonotype was seen a handful of times. The chain joins TRBV19 to TRBJ2-2, with D possibly TRBD1 on 6 matching bases. Germline V gene data show CDR1 as LNHDA and CDR2 as SQIVND (reference sequence). The CDR3 is 16 residues long. The ends were cut back, 3 bases at V and 7 bases at J, with 18 bases in the middle. CDR3 bases: TGTGCCAGTAGTATTACGCCCCCTACAGGGATCGGGGAGCTGTTTTTT. Amino acids: CASSITPPTGIGELFF.

This clonotype was counted at least ten times. The chain links TRBV7-9 to TRBJ2-3; 13 bases are shared with TRBD2. CDR1 is SEHNR, CDR2 FQNEAQ, per germline (reference sequence). The CDR3 is 16 residues long. The V gene end was trimmed by 7 bases and the J gene end by 0 bases; junction bases not matched to a gene: 4. The DNA of the CDR3 is TGTGCCAGCACCCCGACTAGCGGGGGGAGCACAGATACGCAGTATTTT. Amino acid sequence: CASTPTSGGSTDTQYF.